This record looks at one T cell receptor (beta chain) sequence and its context. Its specificity is unknown. This sample was taken from a study of cytotoxic CD8 clonotypes in ibrutinib-treated CLL. Study results and limitations: Once treatment began, public clonotypes, which were uncommon, contracted or stayed stable.

Libraries were prepared by immunoSEQ multiplex PCR; TCRdb keeps only in-frame clonotypes and omits some of them. Of 150,000 to 200,000 clones in the sample, about 88% were seen once. The clonotype comes from a human donor with chronic lymphocytic leukemia. Sample: PBMCs, taken at disease progression, from a patient treated with ibrutinib.

The chain's CDR3 is CASSRGTQPQETQYF. CDR3 nucleotides: TGTGCCAGCAGCCGCGGGACTCAACCCCAAGAGACCCAGTACTTC. This chain connects TRBV5-8 to TRBJ2-5, with a tentative D call TRBD2 (6 bases). The CDR3 has 15 amino acids. Trimming removed 4 bases at V and 1 base at J, with 14 bases between. Germline V gene data show CDR1 as SGHTS and CDR2 as YDEGEE.